Listed here are 21 T cell receptor beta chains from one sample, sequenced in a study of post-analysis software for immune sequencing data. The library was made from cDNA and included unique molecular identifiers. In TCRdb, the PCR reads were re-called with MiXCR into one record per CDR3 protein. The profile shows approximately 730,000 distinct CDR3 sequences, 46% of them singletons. For these receptors, no antigen is known. Study-wide points: TRBV segments more frequent in patients than in controls numbered roughly 5 and included TRBV5-6, TRBV5-1 and TRBV20-1.

Sequencing input: blood. These TCRs come from a girl aged 10 to 17 with multiple sclerosis.

V is TRBV4-1 and J is TRBJ2-7; D possibly corresponds to TRBD2 (5 bases). This CDR3 contains 14 residues. Germline V lookup: CDR1 MGHRA, CDR2 YSYEKL. Trimming removed 4 bases from V and 5 bases from J, with 15 bases in between. Here the CDR3 reads CASSPLEVYDEQYF. CDR3 DNA: TGCGCCAGCAGCCCACTAGAGGTCTACGACGAGCAGTACTTC.

A few counts support this clonotype. The chain has TRBV20-1 and TRBJ2-1; 9 bases are a match to TRBD2. CDR3 length equals 16 residues. V lost 7 bases to trimming and J lost 5 bases; unmatched junction nucleotides: 15. Germline lookup yields CDR1 DFQATT and CDR2 SNEGSKA (reference sequence). The chain's CDR3 is CSGGLAGFKPHNEQFF. CDR3 bases: TGCAGTGGGGGTCTAGCGGGATTTAAACCCCACAATGAGCAGTTCTTC.

The gene calls are TRBV7-2 and TRBJ2-7; 8 bases agree with TRBD1. The CDR3 contains 16 residues. Germline lookup yields CDR1 SGHTA and CDR2 FQGNSA. Trimming removed 2 bases from V and 6 bases from J; junction bases left unmatched: 12. CDR3 loop: CASSLWGETGTGEQYF. For the CDR3, the DNA is TGTGCCAGCAGCTTATGGGGGGAGACCGGGACAGGCGAGCAGTACTTC.

This clonotype was seen only a few times. The CDR3 DNA reads as TGTGCCATCAATGCGACGCCAGGGAGTAATACGAACACTGAAGCTTTCTTT. Translating gives CAINATPGSNTNTEAFF. The chain carries TRBV12-3 or TRBV12-4 and TRBJ1-1; tentatively, D is TRBD1 (5 bases). The CDR3 totals 17 residues. The V end lost 10 bases, the J end lost 1 base, and 25 bases lay between the germline ends.

V gene TRBV5-1 combines with J gene TRBJ2-2; perhaps TRBD1 as D (6 bases). The V gene's germline CDR1 is SGHRS and CDR2 YFSETQ. V lost 0 bases and J lost 2, with 11 bases in between. The CDR3 contains 16 residues. The CDR3 sequence: CASSLDWGPNTGELFF. CDR3 nucleotides: TGCGCCAGCAGCTTGGATTGGGGGCCAAACACCGGGGAGCTGTTTTTT.

The V and J genes are TRBV10-3 and TRBJ2-5; 11 bases match TRBD2. The closer fit of TRBJ2-7 to the DNA end suggests the J call may be wrong. The CDR3 spans 15 residues. In germline, CDR1 is ENHRY, CDR2 SYGVKD. The DNA for the CDR3 is TGTGCCATCAGTGCGGGGACTAGCGGTGACTACGAGCAGTACTTC. It translates to CAISAGTSGDYEQYF.

This clonotype was seen more than once but under ten times. The J gene is TRBJ2-7, the V gene TRBV7-2, with 10 bases that match TRBD2. Trimming at V came to 3 bases and at J to 1 base, leaving 3 bases not matched to a gene. The CDR3 is 15 amino acids. CDR1 SGHTA and CDR2 FQGNSA come from the germline V gene. In DNA, the CDR3 is TGTGCCAGCAGCTTCGCTAGCGGGAGTTCCTACGAGCAGTACTTC. Its protein is CASSFASGSSYEQYF.

This clonotype was seen only a few times. The chain is built from TRBV7-2 and TRBJ2-2; D may match TRBD1 or TRBD2 (6 bases each). The CDR3 is 16 amino acids. Per germline, CDR1 SGHTA and CDR2 FQGNSA. With 5 bases removed from V and 0 bases from J, the gap between germline ends came to 13 bases. The DNA for the CDR3 is TGTGCCAGCAGCCCCGAGGGGGGTGCGAACACCGGGGAGCTGTTTTTT. Translating gives CASSPEGGANTGELFF.

The chain joins TRBV20-1 to TRBJ2-1; 8 bases match TRBD2. This CDR3 has 15 residues. V lost 0 bases and J lost 9; bases outside the gene matches: 10. Germline CDR1 and CDR2: DFQATT and SNEGSKA (reference sequence). The CDR3 DNA reads as TGCAGTGCTAGAGAAGTTGCGGGAGGCCCGCGTGAGCAGTTCTTC. Protein sequence: CSAREVAGGPREQFF.

This clonotype was found a few times. The chain uses TRBV2 and TRBJ2-3; no firm D call. The length of the CDR3 is 12 residues. Per germline, CDR1 SNHLY and CDR2 FYNNEI. Trimming took 6 bases from V and 2 from J, leaving 6 bases between them. The CDR3 coding sequence is TGTGCCAGCAGACCTAACACAGATACGCAGTATTTT. Its protein is CASRPNTDTQYF.

The chain is built from TRBV10-2 and TRBJ2-1, with 9 bases matching TRBD2. Germline V lookup: CDR1 WSHSY, CDR2 SAAADI. J was trimmed by 0 bases and V by 6 bases; bases with no gene match: 12. This CDR3 contains 18 residues. The CDR3 nucleotides read TGCGCCAGCAGGGGGGAAGGAGCGGGAGGATCCTCCTACAATGAGCAGTTCTTC. This sequence encodes CASRGEGAGGSSYNEQFF.

For this clonotype: Relative to the germline gene, one junction end is altered; a read error may explain this. The chain links TRBV7-8 to TRBJ2-7; D gene unclear. Germline CDR1 is SGHVS and CDR2 is FQNEAQ. This CDR3 is 12 amino acids long. The CDR3 loop reads CASSWGGYVQYF. The DNA of the CDR3 is TGTGCCAGCAGCTGGGGTGGCTACGTGCAGTACTTC.

The chain uses TRBV20-1 and TRBJ2-1; TRBD2 matches at 9 bases. Matching the DNA end better, TRBJ2-7 makes the J call doubtful. The germline gives CDR1 DFQATT, CDR2 SNEGSKA (reference sequence). The CDR3 has 16 residues. The CDR3 DNA sequence: TGCAGTGCTAGAGATTGGGCTAGCGGGACCTACAATGAGCAGTACTTC. This sequence encodes CSARDWASGTYNEQYF.

This clonotype has only a few counts. The rearrangement uses TRBV20-1 and TRBJ1-2, with D unresolved. V gave up 0 bases and J gave up 3 bases, with 8 bases separating them. CDR1 is DFQATT and CDR2 is SNEGSKA in the germline V gene (reference sequence). This CDR3 has 13 amino acids. The DNA of the CDR3 is TGCAGTGCTAGAGAGATGGGATACTATGGCTACACCTTC. Protein sequence: CSAREMGYYGYTF.

Only a few counts were recorded for this clonotype. CDR3 coding DNA: TGTGCCAGCAGCCAACTAGCGGGAGCGTCCTACGAGCAGTACTTC. This gives the protein CASSQLAGASYEQYF. V gene TRBV6-5 combines with J gene TRBJ2-7; 11 bases align to TRBD2. The V gene end was trimmed by 6 bases and the J gene end by 1 base; junction bases not matched to a gene: 5. The germline V gene has CDR1 MNHEY and CDR2 SVGAGI. The CDR3 sequence is 15 residues long.

This clonotype was seen a few times. V gene TRBV29-1 combines with J gene TRBJ1-1; D not certain. Germline CDR1 is SQVTM and CDR2 is ANQGSEA. The V gene lost 6 bases and the J gene lost 1 base, with 12 bases spanning the gap. This CDR3 region has 13 residues. The CDR3 bases are TGCAGCGTCGCGGTTGGAGGGAACACTGAAGCTTTCTTT. Encoded protein: CSVAVGGNTEAFF.

This clonotype has a single count. The chain combines TRBV10-3 with TRBJ2-1; D tentatively fits TRBD1 or TRBD2 (5 bases each). Trimming stripped 5 bases from V and 8 bases from J, with 13 bases between. The germline V gene has CDR1 ENHRY and CDR2 SYGVKD. CDR3 size: 13 residues. The CDR3 loop is CAISWDRTDEQFF. CDR3 DNA sequence: TGTGCCATCAGTTGGGACCGTACCGATGAGCAGTTCTTC.

This clonotype has ten or more counts. This chain uses TRBV10-3 with TRBJ2-3; 7 nucleotides agree with TRBD1. V shed 2 bases and J 2 bases; nucleotides not matched to a gene: 1. CDR1 is ENHRY and CDR2 is SYGVKD in the germline V gene. The CDR3 is 14 amino acids. CDR3 in amino acids: CAISEGQDTDTQYF. In DNA, the CDR3 is TGTGCCATCAGTGAGGGACAGGACACAGATACGCAGTATTTT.

V usage is TRBV20-1 and J usage is TRBJ2-7, with unresolved D. The CDR3 has 13 amino acids. Between the trimmed V and J ends, which lost 2 bases and 4 bases, there was a span of 12 bases. CDR1 is DFQATT and CDR2 is SNEGSKA in the germline V gene (reference sequence). The CDR3 region has the DNA TGCAGTGCTAGATCCCCATTCGAATACGAGCAGTACTTC. Translated: CSARSPFEYEQYF.

This clonotype appeared many times. The V gene is TRBV6-5, the J gene TRBJ2-4, with 7 nucleotides matching TRBD2. J lost 5 bases, V lost 3 bases, and 4 bases had no gene match. This CDR3 comprises 14 residues. CDR1 is MNHEY and CDR2 is SVGAGI in the germline V gene. In DNA form, the CDR3 reads TGTGCCAGCAGTTATCGGCTAGCGGAAAACATTCAGTACTTC. It translates to CASSYRLAENIQYF.

The chain employs TRBV7-2 and TRBJ2-7; TRBD1 is a possible D gene (5 bases). V was cut by 2 bases and J by 3 bases, with 17 bases left in between. Germline assignment: CDR1 SGHTA and CDR2 FQGNSA. The CDR3 sequence is 16 residues long. The DNA for the CDR3 is TGTGCCAGCAGCTTAACCTCCGACAGTGAAATCTACGAGCAGTACTTC. Protein: CASSLTSDSEIYEQYF.